One and the same sample provided the 31 T cell receptor beta chains below, sequenced in a study of OX40 agonist ivuxolimab in advanced cancers. Assay: immunoSEQ multiplex PCR; the TCRdb copy retains only in-frame clones and omits some. The sample records about 64,000 clones, more than 75% being singletons. The sample here was CD4+ or CD8+ T cells sorted from blood, taken in a trial of the OX40 agonist ivuxolimab. The receptors here all came from an adult with an advanced solid tumor such as melanoma, head and neck, liver or kidney cancer.

The V gene is TRBV19, the J gene TRBJ2-2; D perhaps matches TRBD2 (6 bases). V lost 3 bases and J 10 bases, leaving 18 bases between the germline ends. This CDR3 spans 15 amino acids. Germline V CDR1 and CDR2: LNHDA, SQIVND (reference sequence). The DNA of the CDR3 is TGTGCCAGTAGTATTAAGGGTGGACTAAGTCCGGAGCTGTTTTTT. As protein: CASSIKGGLSPELFF.

This clone was seen a few times. This sequence joins TRBV4-3 and TRBJ2-1, with 11 bases identical to TRBD2. The CDR3 is made up of 16 amino acids. Per germline, CDR1 LGHNA and CDR2 YSLEER. V lost 2 bases to trimming and J lost 5 bases; unmatched junction nucleotides: 5. Written as DNA, the CDR3 is TGCGCCAGCAGCCAAAATCCGGGACTAGCGGACAATGAGCAGTTCTTC. Translated, it gives CASSQNPGLADNEQFF.

This sequence joins TRBV7-9 and TRBJ1-1; tentative D call: TRBD1 (6 bases). The CDR3 loop spans 15 amino acids. V shed 2 bases and J shed 2 bases, with 12 bases lying between them. Germline values: CDR1 SEHNR, CDR2 FQNEAQ (reference sequence). CDR3 sequence (DNA): TGTGCCAGCAGCTTAATAGCGGGGGCAAACACTGAAGCTTTCTTT. This sequence encodes CASSLIAGANTEAFF.

V and J are TRBV10-2 and TRBJ1-2; no clear D. CDR1 and CDR2 (germline): WSHSY, SAAADI. V was cut by 0 bases and J by 7 bases, with 15 bases left in between. The CDR3 runs to 15 residues. Here the CDR3 DNA reads TGCGCCAGCAGTGAGTCTGGCAGGCACCTGGTTGGCTACACCTTC. Residues: CASSESGRHLVGYTF.

The chain employs TRBV30 and TRBJ1-4; D unresolved. The CDR3 is 15 amino acids. Trimming left V 1 base short and J 0 bases short, with 9 bases between. CDR1 is GTSNPN and CDR2 is SVGIG in the germline V gene (reference sequence). The CDR3 spells CAWSGTRTTNEKLFF. CDR3 coding DNA: TGTGCCTGGAGTGGGACCCGCACAACTAATGAAAAACTGTTTTTT.

The gene calls are TRBV5-1 and TRBJ2-7; tentative D call: TRBD1 (5 bases). The CDR3 length is 14 residues. Trimming took 0 bases from V and 3 from J, leaving 10 bases between them. From germline, CDR1 is SGHRS and CDR2 YFSETQ. As DNA, the CDR3 is TGCGCCAGCAGCTTGGGACAGACGAACTACGAGCAGTACTTC. Translation gives CASSLGQTNYEQYF.

CDR3 nucleotide sequence: TGCGCCAGCAGCCAAGAGGTGACAGGGGAATCACCCCTCCACTTT. Translated: CASSQEVTGESPLHF. The J gene is TRBJ1-6, the V gene TRBV4-1, with 8 bases matching TRBD1. The germline CDR1 and CDR2 sequences are MGHRA and YSYEKL. The CDR3 is made up of 15 amino acids. The junction had 5 bases not matched to a gene; V was cut back by 0 bases and J by 10 bases.

V is TRBV2 and J is TRBJ1-3, with a tentative D call TRBD1 (5 bases). CDR1 SNHLY and CDR2 FYNNEI come from the germline V gene. Trimming removed 5 bases from V and 1 base from J, with 6 bases in between. This CDR3 spans 13 amino acids. CDR3 amino acids: CASSRQSGNTIYF. CDR3 coding DNA: TGTGCCAGCAGTCGACAGTCTGGAAACACCATATATTTT.

The rearrangement uses TRBV6-1 and TRBJ1-1; 11 nucleotides agree with TRBD1. The germline V gene has CDR1 MNHNS and CDR2 SASEGT. The CDR3 has 13 amino acids. Trimming took 5 bases from V and 5 from J; bases not matched to a gene: 1. The CDR3 bases are TGTGCCAGCAGTTGGGACAGGGGGACTGAAGCTTTCTTT. It specifies CASSWDRGTEAFF.

V and J are TRBV27 and TRBJ2-4; 7 bases are shared with TRBD1. The V gene end was trimmed by 5 bases and the J gene end by 9 bases; junction bases not matched to a gene: 7. The CDR3 consists of 13 residues. Germline V CDR1 and CDR2: MNHEY, SMNVEV (reference sequence). This chain's CDR3 is CASSPDRLAIQYF. CDR3 DNA: TGTGCCAGCAGTCCGGACAGGCTTGCCATTCAGTACTTC.

The chain links TRBV18 to TRBJ1-1; tentatively, D is TRBD1 (6 bases). Trimming stripped 2 bases from V and 3 bases from J, with 10 bases between. From germline, CDR1 is KGHSH and CDR2 LQKENI. This CDR3 comprises 14 residues. The DNA of the CDR3 is TGTGCCAGCTCACCAAGGGACACCGACACTGAAGCTTTCTTT. The encoded protein is CASSPRDTDTEAFF.

This clone turned up a few times. The chain joins TRBV7-2 to TRBJ2-3; D not certain. The germline V and J ends were trimmed by 2 bases and 4 bases, with 10 bases remaining between them. This CDR3 region has 14 residues. Per the germline V gene, CDR1 is SGHTA and CDR2 is FQGNSA. Written as DNA, the CDR3 is TGTGCCAGCAGCTTAAAGTTGGCAGCAGATACGCAGTATTTT. It is translated as CASSLKLAADTQYF.

This chain uses TRBV21-1 with TRBJ2-3. TRBV21-1 is described as a pseudogene. This CDR3 is built from 17 residues. The CDR3 here is CASSKGGFSPSTDTQYF. CDR3 nucleotide sequence: TGTGCCAGCAGCAAGGGGGGCTTCTCCCCTTCCACAGATACGCAGTATTTT.

The rearrangement joins TRBV5-6 to TRBJ2-2; possibly TRBD1 for D (6 bases). The V end was cut by 4 bases, the J end by 5 bases, with 12 bases between. Germline CDR1 and CDR2: SGHDT and YYEEEE. CDR3 size: 14 residues. The CDR3 bases are TGTGCCAGCAGCCCCCAGGGGTTGACCGGGGAGCTGTTTTTT. Its protein is CASSPQGLTGELFF.

Here the CDR3 DNA reads TGCAGCGTTGTGGGACAGGGAGTGTCCTACGAGCAGTACTTC. This encodes CSVVGQGVSYEQYF. The chain carries TRBV29-1 and TRBJ2-7; 9 positions match TRBD1. The CDR3 length is 14 residues. Germline lookup yields CDR1 SQVTM and CDR2 ANQGSEA. The V and J ends lost 4 bases and 1 base, in that order; junction bases with no gene match: 5.

This rearrangement joins TRBV10-1 to TRBJ2-3, with D possibly TRBD2 on 7 matching bases. Germline CDR1 and CDR2: WNHNN and SYGVQD (reference sequence). Trimming took 8 bases from V and 0 from J, leaving 18 bases between them. This CDR3 is built from 16 residues. The DNA of the CDR3 is TGCGCCAGCTCCAAGGGGGGGGACCGTAGCACAGATACGCAGTATTTT. Encoded protein: CASSKGGDRSTDTQYF.

The chain has TRBV18 and TRBJ1-5; D is ambiguous. This CDR3 contains 13 residues. Deletions cut 6 bases from V and 6 bases from J, with 12 bases between. CDR1 is KGHSH and CDR2 is LQKENI in the germline V gene. The CDR3 region is CASSPRGGQPQHF. CDR3 sequence (DNA): TGTGCCAGCTCCCCCCGGGGAGGTCAGCCCCAGCATTTT. Full variable domain (remainder filled in from reference TRBV18 and TRBJ1-5): NAGVMQNPRHLVRRRGQEARLRCSPMKGHSHVYWYRQLPEEGLKFMVYLQKENIIDESGMPKERFSAEFPKEGPSILRIQQVVRGDSAAYFCASSPRGGQPQHFGDGTRLSIL.

V is TRBV5-4 and J is TRBJ2-3; the D is unclear. The germline V gene encodes CDR1 SGHNT and CDR2 YYREEE (reference sequence). V gave up 2 bases and J gave up 9 bases, with 7 bases separating them. This CDR3 has 11 residues. The CDR3 bases are TGTGCCAGCAGCTTAGACGAGACGCAGTATTTT. As protein: CASSLDETQYF.

This clone was recorded only once. The J gene is TRBJ1-1, the V gene TRBV19; the D gene is possibly TRBD1 (6 bases). V was pared by 6 bases and J by 5 bases, with 22 bases between. CDR1 is LNHDA, CDR2 SQIVND, per germline (reference sequence). The CDR3 runs to 16 residues. The CDR3 coding sequence is TGTGCCAGTAGGTGGGGGCTGGCATCGGTAAAGACTGAAGCTTTCTTT. This gives the protein CASRWGLASVKTEAFF.

The V call is TRBV6-5, the J call TRBJ1-4; D gene unclear. Trimming left V 2 bases short and J 3 bases short, with 10 bases between. The V gene's germline CDR1 is MNHEY and CDR2 SVGAGI. This CDR3 is built from 15 residues. The CDR3 sequence is CASSYATGPNEKLFF. The CDR3 nucleotides are TGTGCCAGCAGTTACGCAACTGGGCCTAATGAAAAACTGTTTTTT.

The chain uses TRBV6-5 and TRBJ2-7; maybe TRBD1 (5 bases). Trimming took 0 bases from V and 5 from J, leaving 11 bases between them. The length of the CDR3 is 14 residues. CDR1 and CDR2 (germline): MNHEY, SVGAGI. The CDR3 here is CASSYSDSLDEQYF. The CDR3 nucleotides read TGTGCCAGCAGTTACTCTGACAGCCTTGACGAGCAGTACTTC.

This chain joins TRBV9 and TRBJ1-5; 11 bases are shared with TRBD1. Germline values: CDR1 SGDLS, CDR2 YYNGEE. CDR3 length: 15 residues. V was clipped by 0 bases and J by 9 bases; unmatched bases: 5. The CDR3 here is CASSVEGTGGGPQHF. The CDR3, as DNA: TGTGCCAGCAGCGTAGAGGGGACAGGGGGAGGGCCCCAGCATTTT. Complete variable domain (other parts from reference TRBV9 and TRBJ1-5): DSGVTQTPKHLITATGQRVTLRCSPRSGDLSVYWYQQSLDQGLQFLIQYYNGEERAKGNILERFSAQQFPDLHSELNLSSLELGDSALYFCASSVEGTGGGPQHFGDGTRLSIL.

V and J are TRBV14 and TRBJ1-2; no firm D call. Germline V lookup: CDR1 SGHDN, CDR2 FVKESK. The V gene lost 4 bases and the J gene lost 4 bases, with 7 bases spanning the gap. There are 12 residues in the CDR3. CDR3 loop: CASSPGIYGYTF. The DNA of the CDR3 is TGTGCCAGCAGCCCGGGAATCTATGGCTACACCTTC.

The CDR3: CASSEAHRVFVGYTF. The CDR3 nucleotides are TGTGCCAGCAGTGAAGCGCACCGAGTGTTTGTTGGCTACACCTTC. V usage is TRBV2 and J usage is TRBJ1-2; D not certain. Germline V gene sequence: CDR1 SNHLY, CDR2 FYNNEI. The CDR3 runs 15 residues. Between the trimmed V and J ends, which lost 0 bases and 7 bases, there was a span of 15 bases.

This clone was observed a single time. This chain uses TRBV4-1 with TRBJ2-1; 9 nucleotides align to TRBD2. With V trimmed by 0 bases and J by 6 bases, 9 bases remained unmatched. The CDR3 loop spans 17 amino acids. CDR1 is MGHRA and CDR2 is YSYEKL in the germline V gene. The CDR3 loop reads CASSQDRLAGGLNEQFF. DNA of the CDR3: TGCGCCAGCAGCCAAGATCGGTTGGCGGGAGGGCTCAATGAGCAGTTCTTC.

This clone has just one count. This chain links TRBV4-1 with TRBJ1-6, with D possibly being TRBD1 (5 bases). CDR1 and CDR2 from the germline V gene are MGHRA and YSYEKL. V lost 0 bases to trimming and J lost 2 bases, with 11 bases between them. The CDR3 consists of 17 residues. The CDR3 loop reads CASSQEPVTAYNSPLHF. CDR3 nucleotide sequence: TGCGCCAGCAGCCAAGAACCGGTGACAGCCTATAATTCACCCCTCCACTTT.

This clone appeared once. CDR3 sequence reads: CASSPGQGVADTQYF. The DNA for the CDR3 is TGTGCCAGCAGCCCGGGACAGGGGGTGGCAGATACGCAGTATTTT. The gene calls are TRBV6-5 and TRBJ2-3; 11 bases are a match to TRBD1. In germline, CDR1 is MNHEY, CDR2 SVGAGI. This CDR3 has 15 amino acids. The trim removed 6 bases at V and 4 bases at J, leaving 6 bases unmatched.

The rearrangement links TRBV5-1 to TRBJ1-1; the D is unclear. Trimming took 4 bases from V and 6 from J, leaving 13 bases between them. The germline V gene has CDR1 SGHRS and CDR2 YFSETQ. The CDR3 spans 13 residues. The CDR3 protein is CASSRGPESEAFF. The CDR3 coding sequence is TGCGCCAGCAGCCGCGGGCCCGAGTCTGAAGCTTTCTTT.

The chain employs TRBV5-6 and TRBJ2-5; TRBD2 matches at 14 bases. Germline V gene lookup returns CDR1 SGHDT and CDR2 YYEEEE. With 3 bases clipped from V and 5 bases from J, the junction kept 6 bases outside the gene matches. This CDR3 is 16 amino acids long. The CDR3 DNA follows: TGTGCCAGCAGCTCCAGACTAGCGGGGGGGAGTGAGACCCAGTACTTC. Residues: CASSSRLAGGSETQYF. Full variable domain (outside the CDR3, taken from reference TRBV5-6 and TRBJ2-5): DAGVTQSPTHLIKTRGQQVTLRCSPKSGHDTVSWYQQALGQGPQFIFQYYEEEERQRGNFPDRFSGHQFPNYSSELNVNALLLGDSALYLCASSSRLAGGSETQYFGPGTRLLVL.

This chain joins TRBV25-1 and TRBJ2-3, with D tentatively TRBD2 (6 bases). CDR3 length: 14 amino acids. Looked up from germline, CDR1 is MGHDK and CDR2 is SYGVNS. V lost 1 base and J lost 3, with 8 bases in between. The CDR3 sequence: CASSEFGGTDTQYF. CDR3 nucleotide sequence: TGTGCCAGCAGTGAATTCGGGGGAACAGATACGCAGTATTTT. The full variable domain, with the rest looked up from reference TRBV25-1 and TRBJ2-3, is EADIYQTPRYLVIGTGKKITLECSQTMGHDKMYWYQQDPGMELHLIHYSYGVNSTEKGDLSSESTVSRIRTEHFPLTLESARPSHTSQYLCASSEFGGTDTQYFGPGTRLTVL.

This clone was detected once. The gene calls are TRBV5-1 and TRBJ2-3; D is uncertain. V was trimmed by 0 bases and J by 3 bases, leaving 8 bases between them. CDR1 is SGHRS, CDR2 YFSETQ, per germline. This CDR3 is 14 amino acids long. The CDR3 loop is CASSLVGRTDTQYF. The CDR3, as DNA: TGCGCCAGCAGCTTGGTAGGCAGAACAGATACGCAGTATTTT.